Presented here are 19 T cell receptor beta chains from one specimen sequenced in a study of CD8+ T cells in alopecia areata. As to treatment: oral pan-JAK inhibitor, 5-10 mg twice daily. Once RNA had been extracted, it was reverse transcribed into cDNA to act as the sequencing template. TCRdb's table, derived via immunoSEQ multiplex PCR, lists solely in-frame clones and lacks some. In the table there are around 150,000 clones, approximately 65% of which are singletons. This specimen consisted of CD4+ T cells sorted from blood, obtained at week 4, from a patient treated with tofacitinib. These receptors all stem from a human donor with alopecia areata.

This rearrangement joins TRBV5-6 to TRBJ2-5; the match to TRBD2 covers 10 bases. The V segment lost 4 bases and the J segment 2 bases; nucleotides outside the gene matches: 8. The CDR3 loop spans 16 amino acids. CDR1 is SGHDT and CDR2 is YYEEEE in the germline V gene. The CDR3 DNA sequence: TGTGCCAGCAGCCACGGACTAGCGGCTGCGCAAGAGACCCAGTACTTC. Encoded protein: CASSHGLAAAQETQYF. The variable domain in full, with the rest retrieved from reference TRBV5-6 and TRBJ2-5, is DAGVTQSPTHLIKTRGQQVTLRCSPKSGHDTVSWYQQALGQGPQFIFQYYEEEERQRGNFPDRFSGHQFPNYSSELNVNALLLGDSALYLCASSHGLAAAQETQYFGPGTRLLVL.

CDR3 residues: CASSIAQGRSPLHF. Here the CDR3 DNA reads TGTGCCAGTAGTATAGCGCAGGGGAGGTCACCCCTCCACTTT. The chain has TRBV19 and TRBJ1-6, with D maybe TRBD1 (6 bases). The CDR3 sequence is 14 residues long. From germline, CDR1 is LNHDA and CDR2 SQIVND (reference sequence). Trimming shortened V by 1 base and J by 10 bases, and 11 bases separated the two germline ends. Based on the CDR3 plus reference TRBV19 and TRBJ1-6, the full variable domain is DGGITQSPKYLFRKEGQNVTLSCEQNLNHDAMYWYRQDPGQGLRLIYYSQIVNDFQKGDIAEGYSVSREKKESFPLTVTSAQKNPTAFYLCASSIAQGRSPLHFGNGTRLTVT.

V gene TRBV7-9 combines with J gene TRBJ1-6; D is uncertain. V lost 5 bases and J lost 6, with 14 bases in between. The CDR3 spans 15 residues. Germline CDR1 is SEHNR and CDR2 is FQNEAQ (reference sequence). CDR3 bases: TGTGCCAGCAGCCTGACTGGCTCAGCTAATTCACCCCTCCACTTT. It translates to CASSLTGSANSPLHF.

The gene calls are TRBV7-9 and TRBJ1-1; tentatively, D is TRBD1 (5 bases). V was cut by 5 bases and J by 5 bases, with 12 bases left in between. From germline, CDR1 is SEHNR and CDR2 FQNEAQ (reference sequence). The CDR3 has 13 amino acids. The CDR3 coding sequence is TGTGCCAGCAGCCCTCGACAGCGGACTGAAGCTTTCTTT. It specifies CASSPRQRTEAFF.

This clone has just a few counts. This chain connects TRBV19 to TRBJ2-1; 8 bases line up with TRBD2. CDR1 and CDR2 (germline): LNHDA, SQIVND (reference sequence). CDR3 length: 15 residues. Trimming cost V 5 bases and J 4 bases; bases outside gene matches: 7. The CDR3 sequence is CASSPLGLEYNEQFF. The CDR3 bases are TGTGCCAGTAGTCCCCTGGGACTAGAGTACAATGAGCAGTTCTTC.

The genes are TRBV29-1 and TRBJ1-1; D remains unclear. Germline CDR1 SQVTM, CDR2 ANQGSEA. The ends were cut back, 5 bases at V and 1 base at J, with 8 bases in the middle. The CDR3 spans 12 residues. The CDR3 DNA follows: TGCAGCGTTCACAACCCGAACACTGAAGCTTTCTTT. Protein sequence: CSVHNPNTEAFF. Full variable domain (outside the CDR3, taken from reference TRBV29-1 and TRBJ1-1): SAVISQKPSRDICQRGTSLTIQCQVDSQVTMMFWYRQQPGQSLTLIATANQGSEATYESGFVIDKFPISRPNLTFSTLTVSNMSPEDSSIYLCSVHNPNTEAFFGQGTRLTVV.

In this sample, this clone turned up a few times. V gene TRBV30 combines with J gene TRBJ2-6; D unclear. Germline CDR1 and CDR2: GTSNPN and SVGIG (reference sequence). Trimming cost V 4 bases and J 2 bases, with 9 bases left between them. CDR3 size: 14 residues. CDR3 residues: CAWIPPTGANVLTF. The CDR3 bases are TGTGCCTGGATCCCCCCCACTGGGGCCAACGTCCTGACTTTC.

The V gene is TRBV5-6, the J gene TRBJ2-6; D is unclear. The ends were cut back, 1 base at V and 0 bases at J, with 5 bases in the middle. The CDR3 loop spans 15 amino acids. Germline lookup yields CDR1 SGHDT and CDR2 YYEEEE. CDR3 loop: CASSLWSSGANVLTF. CDR3 nucleotides: TGTGCCAGCAGCTTGTGGTCCTCTGGGGCCAACGTCCTGACTTTC.

The chain links TRBV7-8 to TRBJ2-1, with 10 bases identical to TRBD2. The V and J ends lost 1 base and 3 bases, in that order; junction bases with no gene match: 6. The CDR3 has 17 residues. Germline V CDR1 and CDR2: SGHVS, FQNEAQ. The CDR3 loop reads CASSLGQGLAYYNEQFF. The CDR3 bases are TGTGCCAGCAGCTTAGGGCAGGGACTAGCGTACTACAATGAGCAGTTCTTC.

The chain is built from TRBV27 and TRBJ1-1, with a possible D match to TRBD1 (5 bases). CDR3 length equals 14 residues. Trimming left V 3 bases short and J 4 bases short, with 12 bases between. Germline V lookup: CDR1 MNHEY, CDR2 SMNVEV (reference sequence). The CDR3 DNA reads TGTGCCAGCAGTTTGGGGCTCGGGTTCACTGAAGCTTTCTTT. It encodes CASSLGLGFTEAFF.

This clone appeared a single time. The rearrangement joins TRBV11-2 to TRBJ1-4; D is uncertain. Germline V gives CDR1 SGHAT, CDR2 FQNNGV. The CDR3 extends over 16 amino acids. V lost 5 bases to trimming and J lost 1 base, with 14 bases between them. For the CDR3, the DNA is TGTGCCAGCAGCGCCCGGACGGAGAGAACTAATGAAAAACTGTTTTTT. The encoded protein is CASSARTERTNEKLFF.

V and J are TRBV29-1 and TRBJ2-5; 9 positions match TRBD1. V lost 7 bases to trimming and J lost 2 bases; unmatched junction nucleotides: 8. Germline CDR1 is SQVTM and CDR2 is ANQGSEA. There are 14 residues in the CDR3. In DNA form, the CDR3 reads TGCAGCGGCAACACAGGGGGCGGACAAGAGACCCAGTACTTC. Its protein is CSGNTGGGQETQYF.

The chain has TRBV7-2 and TRBJ2-1; 8 positions match TRBD2. The germline CDR1 and CDR2 sequences are SGHTA and FQGNSA. The J segment lost 8 bases and the V segment lost 7 bases, leaving 16 bases of the junction unmatched. This CDR3 comprises 16 residues. DNA of the CDR3: TGTGCCAGCACCCCTACCCCCGGGGGGGCTAGCTATGAGCAGTTCTTC. Protein product: CASTPTPGGASYEQFF.

The chain joins TRBV30 to TRBJ2-1; D may be TRBD2 (5 bases). CDR3 length: 13 residues. The V gene lost 2 bases and the J gene lost 4 bases, with 9 bases spanning the gap. In germline, CDR1 is GTSNPN, CDR2 SVGIG (reference sequence). In DNA, the CDR3 is TGTGCCTGGAGTACGGGGTGGTACAATGAGCAGTTCTTC. It translates to CAWSTGWYNEQFF.

The chain couples TRBV7-9 to TRBJ1-5; D is possibly TRBD1 (5 bases). Trimming removed 1 base from V and 10 bases from J, with 11 bases in between. CDR3 length: 13 residues. Germline CDR1 is SEHNR and CDR2 is FQNEAQ (reference sequence). In DNA, the CDR3 is TGTGCCAGCAGCTTAGGTTGGGGGGAACCCCAGCATTTT. Its protein product is CASSLGWGEPQHF.

This chain joins TRBV29-1 and TRBJ2-5; perhaps TRBD2 as D (6 bases). The V gene's germline CDR1 is SQVTM and CDR2 ANQGSEA. The V and J ends lost 6 bases and 5 bases respectively, with 22 bases between them. This CDR3 is built from 15 residues. The CDR3 loop reads CSVEGSTSSGETQYF. The DNA for the CDR3 is TGCAGCGTGGAGGGCTCCACTAGTTCCGGGGAGACCCAGTACTTC.

The chain joins TRBV29-1 to TRBJ2-7, with D perhaps being TRBD1 or TRBD2 (6 bases each). V lost 4 bases to trimming and J lost 0 bases, with 10 bases between them. The length of the CDR3 is 13 residues. CDR1 is SQVTM and CDR2 is ANQGSEA in the germline V gene. CDR3: CSVVRGASYEQYF. The CDR3 coding sequence is TGCAGCGTTGTGAGGGGGGCCTCCTACGAGCAGTACTTC.

This rearrangement joins TRBV5-1 to TRBJ1-2, with D unclear. The ends were cut back, 2 bases at V and 4 bases at J, with 9 bases in the middle. Germline V gene data show CDR1 as SGHRS and CDR2 as YFSETQ. The CDR3 is made up of 13 amino acids. CDR3 sequence (DNA): TGCGCCAGCAGCTTCAGGTTCAGCTATGGCTACACCTTC. Encoded protein: CASSFRFSYGYTF. Full variable domain (remainder filled in from reference TRBV5-1 and TRBJ1-2): KAGVTQTPRYLIKTRGQQVTLSCSPISGHRSVSWYQQTPGQGLQFLFEYFSETQRNKGNFPGRFSGRQFSNSRSEMNVSTLELGDSALYLCASSFRFSYGYTFGSGTRLTVV.

The CDR3 DNA follows: TGTGCCAGCAGCGACACCTATAATTCACCCCTCCACTTT. It yields the protein CASSDTYNSPLHF. This rearrangement joins TRBV19 to TRBJ1-6; D gene unclear. Germline V lookup: CDR1 LNHDA, CDR2 SQIVND (reference sequence). V was clipped by 9 bases and J by 2 bases, with 8 bases between them. The CDR3 contains 13 residues.